The rows below give T cell receptor beta chains drawn from one sample of a study of T-cell reconstitution after alpha-beta-depleted transplantation in children. TCRdb reprocessed the PCR reads via MiXCR and lists one record per CDR3 protein. The sample shows approximately 220,000 distinct CDR3 sequences, about 15% of them seen only once. The sequencing used PBMCs, mostly from graft donor cells, collected 360 days after TCRalphabeta/CD19-depleted stem cell transplant. The origin of the receptors is a male patient between 2 and 10 years old who had a stem cell transplant for acute lymphoblastic leukemia, so the T cells may come from the graft donor. The CDR3 runs from the conserved cysteine through the conserved F or W. A D gene is named only where the DNA matches it firmly. Size is omitted from some rows. Given values are once, few, many or a class for expanded clones.

J: TRBJ1-1; D: TRBD1; size: NA; V: TRBV12-3/TRBV12-4; CDR3: CASSQGQGRTEAFF; DNA: TGTGCCAGCAGTCAAGGACAGGGTAGAACTGAAGCTTTCTTT
J: TRBJ1-2; D: NA; size: NA; V: TRBV7-9; CDR3: CASSLEVQVGGYTF; DNA: TGTGCCAGCAGCTTAGAGGTTCAAGTAGGAGGCTACACCTTC
J: TRBJ2-5; D: TRBD2; size: NA; V: TRBV29-1; CDR3: CSVLLDLAGKETQYF; DNA: TGCAGCGTTCTCCTAGATCTAGCGGGGAAAGAGACCCAGTACTTC
J: TRBJ2-3; D: TRBD1; size: few; V: TRBV7-7; CDR3: CASSAGQGLADTQYF; DNA: TGTGCCAGCAGCGCAGGACAGGGATTAGCAGATACGCAGTATTTT
J: TRBJ2-2; D: NA; size: NA; V: TRBV19; CDR3: CASSIDRGTWDLDTGELFF; DNA: TGTGCCAGTAGTATTGACCGCGGCACATGGGATTTGGACACCGGGGAGCTGTTTTTT
J: TRBJ2-7; D: NA; size: NA; V: TRBV28; CDR3: CASSFRGVGTAYEQYF; DNA: TGTGCCAGCAGTTTCAGGGGGGTAGGCACAGCCTACGAGCAGTACTTC
J: TRBJ1-1; D: TRBD1; size: NA; V: TRBV5-1; CDR3: CASSFPGQGRDTEAFF; DNA: TGCGCCAGCAGCTTCCCTGGACAGGGGCGGGACACTGAAGCTTTCTTT
J: TRBJ2-7; D: TRBD2; size: NA; V: TRBV4-2; CDR3: CASQQAGGPTYEQYF; DNA: TGTGCCAGCCAACAAGCGGGGGGCCCCACCTACGAGCAGTACTTC
J: TRBJ1-2; D: TRBD1; size: few; V: TRBV7-9; CDR3: CASSLGHRGDYGYTF; DNA: TGTGCCAGCAGCTTGGGGCACAGGGGTGACTATGGCTACACCTTC
J: TRBJ2-3; D: NA; size: NA; V: TRBV29-1; CDR3: CSVVGRADTQYF; DNA: TGCAGCGTTGTGGGGCGGGCAGATACGCAGTATTTT
J: TRBJ2-3; D: TRBD1; size: NA; V: TRBV12-3/TRBV12-4; CDR3: CASRDGTGVWGTDTQYF; DNA: TGTGCCAGCAGAGACGGGACAGGGGTTTGGGGCACAGATACGCAGTATTTT
J: TRBJ2-3; D: NA; size: NA; V: TRBV13; CDR3: CASSPSYTDTQYF; DNA: TGTGCCAGCAGCCCCTCCTACACAGATACGCAGTATTTT
J: TRBJ1-1; D: NA; size: few; V: TRBV5-1; CDR3: CASSWTEGFGEAFF; DNA: TGCGCCAGCAGCTGGACAGAGGGATTCGGTGAAGCTTTCTTT
J: TRBJ1-1; D: TRBD1; size: NA; V: TRBV27; CDR3: CASSLDRGPGTEAFF; DNA: TGTGCCAGCAGTTTAGACAGGGGGCCGGGCACTGAAGCTTTCTTT
J: TRBJ2-5; D: TRBD1; size: few; V: TRBV20-1; CDR3: CSARGAQGVQETQYF; DNA: TGCAGTGCTAGAGGGGCACAGGGGGTCCAAGAGACCCAGTACTTC
J: TRBJ2-5; D: NA; size: many; V: TRBV20-1; CDR3: CSARPRLLQETQYF; DNA: TGCAGTGCTAGACCCCGACTTTTACAAGAGACCCAGTACTTC
J: TRBJ1-6; D: NA; size: few; V: TRBV12-3/TRBV12-4; CDR3: CASSLEGGRKVPLHF; DNA: TGTGCCAGCAGTTTAGAGGGCGGTCGAAAGGTCCCCCTCCACTTT
J: TRBJ2-1; D: NA; size: NA; V: TRBV7-7; CDR3: CASSLGGTVSSYNEQFF; DNA: TGTGCTAGCAGCTTAGGGGGGACAGTAAGCTCCTACAATGAGCAGTTCTTC
J: TRBJ2-3; D: NA; size: NA; V: TRBV12-3/TRBV12-4; CDR3: CASSLGADADTQYF; DNA: TGTGCCAGCAGTTTGGGAGCGGACGCAGATACGCAGTATTTT
J: TRBJ1-1; D: NA; size: few; V: TRBV5-1; CDR3: CASSLTDGFGPEAFF; DNA: TGCGCCAGCAGCCTAACGGATGGGTTTGGCCCTGAAGCTTTCTTT
J: TRBJ1-2; D: NA; size: few; V: TRBV20-1; CDR3: CSVSDGGYGYTF; DNA: TGCAGTGTGAGTGACGGAGGCTATGGCTACACCTTC
J: TRBJ1-6; D: TRBD1; size: few; V: TRBV12-3/TRBV12-4; CDR3: CASSPGQVESLHF; DNA: TGTGCCAGCAGTCCCGGACAGGTTGAGTCCCTCCACTTT
J: TRBJ2-5; D: NA; size: few; V: TRBV4-3; CDR3: CASSQVASPGTQYF; DNA: TGCGCCAGCAGCCAAGTAGCTTCTCCTGGGACCCAGTACTTC
J: TRBJ2-7; D: NA; size: many; V: TRBV21-1; CDR3: CASSIRVGGQVYEQYF; DNA: TGTGCCAGCAGCATAAGGGTGGGGGGACAGGTCTACGAGCAGTACTTC
J: TRBJ2-3; D: TRBD2; size: few; V: TRBV6-1; CDR3: CASSITPPQRGGLGDTQYF; DNA: TGTGCCAGCAGTATTACACCCCCCCAGCGGGGGGGCCTAGGAGATACGCAGTATTTT
J: TRBJ2-7; D: NA; size: NA; V: TRBV29-1; CDR3: CSVGRFYEQYF; DNA: TGCAGCGTTGGTCGGTTCTACGAGCAGTACTTC
J: TRBJ1-1; D: TRBD1; size: once; V: TRBV5-1; CDR3: CASSSLDRRTEAFF; DNA: TGCGCCAGCAGTTCCTTGGACAGGAGGACTGAAGCTTTCTTT
J: TRBJ2-1; D: NA; size: NA; V: TRBV4-3; CDR3: CASSQSLPWLAGYNEQFF; DNA: TGCGCCAGCAGCCAATCGTTGCCCTGGCTAGCAGGTTACAATGAGCAGTTCTTC
J: TRBJ2-2; D: NA; size: NA; V: TRBV27; CDR3: CASSSPRLVPGELFF; DNA: TGTGCCAGCAGTTCCCCCCGACTGGTACCCGGGGAGCTGTTTTTT
J: TRBJ2-5; D: TRBD2; size: NA; V: TRBV12-3/TRBV12-4; CDR3: CASSSSLGRGEQETQYF; DNA: TGTGCCAGCAGTTCGTCGTTGGGGCGGGGGGAACAAGAGACCCAGTACTTC
J: TRBJ2-3; D: TRBD2; size: NA; V: TRBV27; CDR3: CASRPRTSGATSTDTQYF; DNA: TGTGCCAGCAGACCTCGGACTAGCGGGGCCACTAGCACAGATACGCAGTATTTT
J: TRBJ2-7; D: NA; size: many; V: TRBV12-3/TRBV12-4; CDR3: CASSLTRSSYEQYF; DNA: TGTGCCAGCAGTCTGACTAGGAGCTCCTACGAGCAGTACTTC
J: TRBJ2-3; D: TRBD1; size: few; V: TRBV27; CDR3: CASRSGQLTDTQYF; DNA: TGTGCCAGCAGGTCGGGACAGCTCACAGATACGCAGTATTTT
J: TRBJ2-5; D: TRBD1; size: few; V: TRBV7-6; CDR3: CASSKIWQGAETQYF; DNA: TGTGCCAGCAGTAAGATATGGCAGGGGGCAGAGACCCAGTACTTC
J: TRBJ2-7; D: NA; size: NA; V: TRBV12-3/TRBV12-4; CDR3: CASSLVGRGYEQYF; DNA: TGTGCCAGCAGTTTAGTTGGCAGGGGCTACGAGCAGTACTTC
J: TRBJ2-7; D: NA; size: NA; V: TRBV5-1; CDR3: CASSWDNSYEQYF; DNA: TGCGCCAGCAGCTGGGACAACTCCTACGAGCAGTACTTC
J: TRBJ2-3; D: NA; size: many; V: TRBV6-2/TRBV6-3; CDR3: CASSPNQDTQYF; DNA: TGTGCCAGCAGTCCCAATCAAGATACGCAGTATTTT
J: TRBJ1-5; D: NA; size: NA; V: TRBV20-1; CDR3: CSAREDSSLSNQPQHF; DNA: TGCAGTGCTCGGGAGGACAGCTCTCTTAGCAATCAGCCCCAGCATTTT
J: TRBJ2-3; D: NA; size: NA; V: TRBV10-1; CDR3: CASSESLTVAYF; DNA: TGCGCCAGCAGTGAGTCGTTAACAGTGGCGTATTTT
J: TRBJ1-1; D: NA; size: few; V: TRBV11-2; CDR3: CASSLSPREAFF; DNA: TGTGCCAGCAGCTTGTCCCCCCGTGAAGCTTTCTTT
J: TRBJ2-1; D: TRBD2; size: few; V: TRBV20-1; CDR3: CSARARFGGLNNEQFF; DNA: TGCAGTGCTAGAGCCCGGTTCGGGGGACTAAACAATGAGCAGTTCTTC
J: TRBJ2-7; D: NA; size: few; V: TRBV6-2/TRBV6-3; CDR3: CASSSGQRTYEQYF; DNA: TGTGCCAGCAGTTCCGGACAGAGAACCTACGAGCAGTACTTC
J: TRBJ2-7; D: TRBD1; size: few; V: TRBV27; CDR3: CASSFDRGREQYF; DNA: TGTGCCAGCAGCTTCGACAGGGGTCGAGAGCAGTACTTC
J: TRBJ2-1; D: NA; size: many; V: TRBV5-1; CDR3: CASSLDSSSYNEQFF; DNA: TGCGCCAGCAGCCTGGACTCCAGCTCCTACAATGAGCAGTTCTTC
J: TRBJ2-7; D: TRBD2; size: few; V: TRBV10-3; CDR3: CAISDIPFGGLTAEQYF; DNA: TGTGCCATCAGTGATATTCCATTCGGGGGGTTAACTGCCGAGCAGTACTTC